Below are 27 T cell receptor beta chains sequenced from a single sample in a study of blood T cells in healthy people across ages. Primed by a sample-barcoded 5' primer and a J-beta primer mix, a second PCR proceeded for 7 to 11 cycles. TCRdb used MiXCR to reprocess the 5' RACE reads, holding one entry per CDR3 protein. This repertoire shows roughly 800,000 distinct CDR3 sequences, over 45% found once; its top ten account for around 22%. Material: blood. The receptors were sampled from a young man in good health.

CDR3 region: CASSLEDREHQPQHF. CDR3 nucleotides: TGTGCCAGCAGCTTGGAGGACAGGGAGCACCAGCCCCAGCATTTT. The gene calls are TRBV7-2 and TRBJ1-5, with TRBD1 matching 8 bases. The CDR3 consists of 15 residues. CDR1 is SGHTA, CDR2 FQGNSA, per germline. The J segment lost 7 bases and the V segment lost 3 bases, leaving 8 bases of the junction unmatched.

This chain connects TRBV10-3 to TRBJ2-5; D remains ambiguous. The V end was cut by 2 bases, the J end by 4 bases, with 8 bases between. The CDR3 extends over 13 amino acids. Per germline, CDR1 ENHRY and CDR2 SYGVKD. CDR3 bases: TGTGCCATCAGTGAGCTGGCTGGAGAGACCCAGTACTTC. Translated, it gives CAISELAGETQYF.

This chain connects TRBV23-1 to TRBJ2-5; TRBD1 agrees at 7 bases. TRBV23-1 is recorded as an ORF, its role being uncertain. Trimming cost V 7 bases and J 2 bases; bases outside gene matches: 4. This CDR3 spans 13 amino acids. CDR3 amino acids: CASTDREQETQYF. CDR3 nucleotide sequence: TGCGCCAGCACTGACAGGGAACAAGAGACCCAGTACTTC.

The CDR3 DNA follows: TGCGCCAGCAGCGACTCCTTCCCCGGAGCGGCCCCCTTTCAGTACTTC. Encoded protein: CASSDSFPGAAPFQYF. J is TRBJ2-4 and V is TRBV4-3; D is possibly TRBD2 (5 bases). Trimming left V 5 bases short and J 11 bases short, with 25 bases between. The CDR3 has 16 amino acids. CDR1 is LGHNA and CDR2 is YSLEER in the germline V gene.

About this clonotype: The junction departs from germline at one end; a sequencing error may be responsible. This chain links TRBV27 with TRBJ2-3; D is possibly TRBD1 or TRBD2 (5 bases each). The CDR3 has 15 residues. Germline assignment: CDR1 MNHEY and CDR2 SMNVEV (reference sequence). CDR3 region: CASSSWGPRGETRYF. The CDR3 bases are TGTGCCAGCAGTTCATGGGGACCCCGGGGAGAGACGCGGTATTTT.

The chain carries TRBV5-1 and TRBJ2-5; 8 bases are shared with TRBD2. The CDR3 has 17 amino acids. V was clipped by 4 bases and J by 4 bases; unmatched bases: 15. CDR1 and CDR2 (germline): SGHRS, YFSETQ. In DNA form, the CDR3 reads TGCGCCAGCAGCGACAACCTACCGGGACTAGAAGGAGAGACCCAGTACTTC. It translates to CASSDNLPGLEGETQYF.

This clonotype was observed a few times. The chain combines TRBV7-2 with TRBJ2-1, with 12 bases lining up with TRBD2. The V segment lost 5 bases and the J segment 7 bases; nucleotides outside the gene matches: 9. Germline V CDR1 and CDR2: SGHTA, FQGNSA. This CDR3 has 16 residues. The CDR3, as DNA: TGTGCCAGCAGCACCCGACTAGCGGGAGTGAGGAATGAGCAGTTCTTC. Protein: CASSTRLAGVRNEQFF.

The rearrangement uses TRBV10-3 and TRBJ1-2; D call uncertain. The CDR3 consists of 14 residues. Looked up from germline, CDR1 is ENHRY and CDR2 is SYGVKD. V lost 0 bases to trimming and J lost 3 bases, with 8 bases between them. For the CDR3, the DNA is TGTGCCATCAGTGAGTCTTTCAGAGACTATGGCTACACCTTC. Translation: CAISESFRDYGYTF.

The CDR3 nucleotides read TGCAGCGTTGGCCGAGGACTGCTTTTAAAGGGCTACACCTTC. This gives the protein CSVGRGLLLKGYTF. V gene TRBV29-1 combines with J gene TRBJ1-2, with unresolved D. V lost 4 bases and J lost 8, with 20 bases in between. The germline V gene encodes CDR1 SQVTM and CDR2 ANQGSEA. The CDR3 is 14 amino acids.

This clonotype was recorded only once. The chain joins TRBV3-1 to TRBJ2-1; 9 bases fit TRBD2. The DNA end is more similar to TRBJ2-7, so the J call may be wrong. There are 15 residues in the CDR3. Germline CDR1 reads LGHDT; CDR2 reads YNNKEL (reference sequence). CDR3 nucleotide sequence: TGTGCCAGCAGCCTTTTTGCGGGAGGGCCTTATGAGCAGTACTTC. This gives the protein CASSLFAGGPYEQYF.

This clonotype was counted between two and nine times. The gene calls are TRBV18 and TRBJ1-2; the D gene is possibly TRBD1 (5 bases). CDR3 length: 13 residues. The V gene's germline CDR1 is KGHSH and CDR2 LQKENI. The V end lost 4 bases, the J end lost 2 bases, and 8 bases lay between the germline ends. In DNA, the CDR3 is TGTGCCAGCTCACAGACAGAGAACTATGGCTACACCTTC. This sequence encodes CASSQTENYGYTF. Based on the CDR3 plus reference TRBV18 and TRBJ1-2, the full variable domain is NAGVMQNPRHLVRRRGQEARLRCSPMKGHSHVYWYRQLPEEGLKFMVYLQKENIIDESGMPKERFSAEFPKEGPSILRIQQVVRGDSAAYFCASSQTENYGYTFGSGTRLTVV.

This clonotype was recorded at least ten times. J is TRBJ1-2 and V is TRBV29-1, with D unclear. Germline-derived CDR1 and CDR2 are SQVTM and ANQGSEA. The V end was cut by 3 bases, the J end by 7 bases, with 15 bases between. The CDR3 contains 13 residues. CDR3 protein: CSVDSSGVSGYTF. DNA of the CDR3: TGCAGCGTTGACAGCTCGGGAGTCTCTGGCTACACCTTC.

V usage is TRBV4-3 and J usage is TRBJ2-3; TRBD2 aligns across 9 bases. The CDR3 has 19 amino acids. Germline V gene sequence: CDR1 LGHNA, CDR2 YSLEER. Trimming took 0 bases from V and 4 from J; bases not matched to a gene: 14. CDR3 sequence reads: CASSQDLGGRASVADTQYF. CDR3 in DNA: TGCGCCAGCAGCCAAGATTTGGGCGGGAGGGCCTCCGTGGCAGATACGCAGTATTTT.

The chain uses TRBV7-2 and TRBJ2-3; no clear D. The CDR3 runs 14 residues. Germline V lookup: CDR1 SGHTA, CDR2 FQGNSA. Trimming removed 0 bases from V and 6 bases from J, with 10 bases in between. CDR3 loop: CASSLAVLADTQYF. CDR3 nucleotide sequence: TGTGCCAGCAGCTTAGCGGTCCTGGCGGATACGCAGTATTTT.

V usage is TRBV18 and J usage is TRBJ2-5; D is possibly TRBD1 (5 bases). This CDR3 comprises 15 residues. Trimming cost V 2 bases and J 5 bases, with 15 bases left between them. The V gene's germline CDR1 is KGHSH and CDR2 LQKENI. CDR3 residues: CASSPNQGSVETQYF. CDR3 sequence (DNA): TGTGCCAGCTCACCAAACCAGGGTTCGGTGGAGACCCAGTACTTC.

At least ten counts were recorded for this clonotype. This chain joins TRBV20-1 and TRBJ2-7, with TRBD1 as a possible D gene (6 bases). Germline V gives CDR1 DFQATT, CDR2 SNEGSKA (reference sequence). The CDR3 runs to 14 residues. V lost 7 bases and J 3 bases, leaving 19 bases between the germline ends. CDR3 protein: CSGSTGTLSYEQYF. In DNA form, the CDR3 reads TGCAGTGGCTCGACAGGAACCCTTAGCTACGAGCAGTACTTC.

This clonotype occurred a few times. This chain joins TRBV29-1 and TRBJ2-7, with 7 nucleotides matching TRBD1. The CDR3 is made up of 14 amino acids. Per the germline V gene, CDR1 is SQVTM and CDR2 is ANQGSEA. The junction had 11 bases not matched to a gene; V was cut back by 5 bases and J by 4 bases. CDR3 region: CSVSSKGGGYEQYF. CDR3 nucleotide sequence: TGCAGCGTTTCCTCCAAAGGGGGCGGGTACGAGCAGTACTTC.

This clonotype was detected once. The chain links TRBV4-2 to TRBJ2-4; D perhaps matches TRBD1 (6 bases). The J call may be faulty, since TRBJ2-7 better matches the DNA end. The length of the CDR3 is 15 residues. Germline-derived CDR1 and CDR2 are LGHNA and YNFKEQ. CDR3 loop: CASSQDLGARNEQYF. The CDR3 DNA reads as TGTGCCAGCAGCCAAGATCTGGGGGCGCGAAACGAGCAGTACTTC.

The rearrangement uses TRBV25-1 and TRBJ2-5, with 9 bases identical to TRBD2. V was clipped by 0 bases and J by 5 bases; unmatched bases: 10. Germline V lookup: CDR1 MGHDK, CDR2 SYGVNS. The CDR3 sequence is 17 residues long. CDR3 nucleotide sequence: TGTGCCAGCAGTGAATACGGGAGCGGGAGGAGTCGGGAGACCCAGTACTTC. It is translated as CASSEYGSGRSRETQYF.

The chain is built from TRBV2 and TRBJ2-1; no reliable D call. The germline CDR1 and CDR2 sequences are SNHLY and FYNNEI. Trimming took off 6 bases at V and 5 bases at J, with 11 bases between the two ends. This CDR3 is 13 amino acids long. The CDR3: CASRGTTNNEQFF. The CDR3 DNA sequence: TGTGCCAGCAGAGGCACAACGAACAATGAGCAGTTCTTC.

This clonotype was seen a handful of times. The rearrangement joins TRBV6-2 or TRBV6-3 to TRBJ2-2; 9 bases align to TRBD2. The CDR3 has 16 amino acids. V shed 0 bases and J 2 bases; nucleotides not matched to a gene: 1. Germline values: CDR1 MNHEY, CDR2 SVGEGT. The CDR3 sequence: CASSYSSGGNTGELFF. The CDR3 DNA sequence: TGTGCCAGCAGTTACTCTAGCGGGGGAAACACCGGGGAGCTGTTTTTT.

The rearrangement links TRBV20-1 to TRBJ2-5, with 8 bases aligning to TRBD1. J gave up 1 base and V 6 bases, and 19 bases lay outside the gene matches. The germline V gene encodes CDR1 DFQATT and CDR2 SNEGSKA (reference sequence). The CDR3 is 18 amino acids. The CDR3 region is CSAETGSGGGFGQETQYF. In nucleotides, the CDR3 is TGCAGTGCCGAAACTGGGTCAGGGGGCGGCTTTGGCCAAGAGACCCAGTACTTC.

This clonotype occurred a few times. This chain connects TRBV20-1 to TRBJ2-1, with 11 nucleotides matching TRBD2. Germline-derived CDR1 and CDR2 are DFQATT and SNEGSKA (reference sequence). The CDR3 sequence is 15 residues long. J lost 8 bases, V lost 3 bases, and 9 bases had no gene match. CDR3 protein: CSASLRLAGFHEQFF. The CDR3 region has the DNA TGCAGTGCTAGCCTTCGACTAGCGGGATTCCATGAGCAGTTCTTC.

V gene TRBV9 combines with J gene TRBJ2-1; TRBD1 aligns across 7 bases. Germline-derived CDR1 and CDR2 are SGDLS and YYNGEE. This CDR3 is built from 17 residues. With V trimmed by 0 bases and J by 8 bases, 14 bases remained unmatched. The CDR3 DNA sequence: TGTGCCAGCAGCGTAGGAAACAGGGGTCCGATTTACGATGAGCAGTTCTTC. It codes for CASSVGNRGPIYDEQFF.

A single count supports this clonotype. The chain combines TRBV4-2 with TRBJ2-3, with 7 nucleotides matching TRBD2. Germline V gene lookup returns CDR1 LGHNA and CDR2 YNFKEQ. After removal of 3 bases from V and 5 bases from J, the junction contained 5 bases not matched to a gene. This CDR3 has 14 amino acids. CDR3 nucleotide sequence: TGTGCCAGCAGCCAGCGACTAGCTGGAGATACGCAGTATTTT. Amino acids: CASSQRLAGDTQYF.

The chain uses TRBV11-2 and TRBJ2-1; D is perhaps TRBD1 (6 bases). The V end was cut by 4 bases, the J end by 2 bases, with 12 bases between. This CDR3 has 15 amino acids. Per germline, CDR1 SGHAT and CDR2 FQNNGV. CDR3 protein: CASSSVEGAYNEQFF. Written as DNA, the CDR3 is TGTGCCAGCAGCTCAGTAGAGGGGGCCTACAATGAGCAGTTCTTC. Full variable domain (remainder filled in from reference TRBV11-2 and TRBJ2-1): EAGVAQSPRYKIIEKRQSVAFWCNPISGHATLYWYQQILGQGPKLLIQFQNNGVVDDSQLPKDRFSAERLKGVDSTLKIQPAKLEDSAVYLCASSSVEGAYNEQFFGPGTRLTVL.

V and J are TRBV6-5 and TRBJ2-7, with 7 bases aligning to TRBD1. J was trimmed by 3 bases and V by 4 bases; bases with no gene match: 12. The germline V gene encodes CDR1 MNHEY and CDR2 SVGAGI. This CDR3 is 16 amino acids long. The CDR3 spells CASSSSKQGFGYEQYF. The CDR3, as DNA: TGTGCCAGCAGTTCCTCAAAACAGGGGTTTGGCTACGAGCAGTACTTC.